This TCR beta chain is from a study of blood T cell repertoires in COVID-19. About the research overall: Specimens from acute and convalescent COVID-19 originated in the United States, Italy and Spain.

V lost 3 bases and J lost 5; bases outside the gene matches: 7. The CDR3 spans 15 residues. The germline V gene encodes CDR1 SGHKS and CDR2 YYEKEE (reference sequence). Sequenced by immunoSEQ multiplex PCR; TCRdb stores in-frame clones only, minus some. The sample lists about 230,000 clones; nearly 90% were seen once. Sequenced: PBMCs or T cells enriched from blood (not recorded which). The sequence was obtained from a woman aged 25-40 years with acute COVID-19. J is TRBJ2-5 and V is TRBV5-5; TRBD2 aligns across 10 bases. CDR3 in amino acids: CASSYLAGVWETQYF. The CDR3 region has the DNA TGTGCCAGCAGCTACCTAGCGGGGGTCTGGGAGACCCAGTACTTC.